The 3 T cell receptor beta chains below all came from one sample that was sequenced in a study of T cell responses to AZD1222 COVID-19 vaccine (dated by TCRdb to the early 2020s). The time point label corresponds to: baseline before first vaccination. The library was made by the immunoSEQ multiplex PCR assay. TCRdb retrieved this table from immuneACCESS and kept in-frame rearrangements only. Not all clones are present; in checked studies, unresolved V genes account for under half, and no reason is known for the remainder. The sample table shows roughly 150,000 clones, and 88% are seen once. Less than 2.5% of the sample rests with the top ten. The starting material was peripheral blood, obtained on day 0 of AZD1222 vaccination. The receptor source for this set is an adult in good health.

The CDR3 is CASSLSRGTEAFF. The CDR3 bases are TGTGCCAGCAGCCTAAGCAGGGGGACTGAAGCTTTCTTT. The rearrangement links TRBV11-1 to TRBJ1-1, with 7 bases lining up with TRBD1. The germline V gene encodes CDR1 SGHAT and CDR2 FQDESV (reference sequence). Trimming cost V 5 bases and J 5 bases; bases outside gene matches: 5. The CDR3 covers 13 residues.

The chain couples TRBV15 to TRBJ2-5; D remains unclear. Germline lookup yields CDR1 LNHNV and CDR2 YYDKDF (reference sequence). Deletions cut 0 bases from V and 2 bases from J, with 7 bases between. The CDR3 totals 14 residues. The CDR3 is CATSREHSQETQYF. The CDR3 nucleotides are TGTGCCACCAGCAGAGAACATTCACAAGAGACCCAGTACTTC.

This chain joins TRBV21-1 and TRBJ2-7; TRBD1 was called by the table and not checked on the DNA. TRBV21-1 is listed as a pseudogene. The CDR3 has 14 residues. This chain's CDR3 is CPRRAGTGSYEQYF. In nucleotides, the CDR3 is TGTCCAAGAAGGGCCGGGACAGGTTCCTACGAGCAGTACTTC.